What follows describes a single T cell receptor (beta chain). Its antigen is not known. Treg sorting used a CD4+CD25+CD127-/low gate. Semi-nested PCR with Nested Universal Primer A followed constant-region reverse priming of full-length variable regions. TCRdb re-called the 5' RACE reads through MiXCR, storing one row per CDR3 protein. In the table there are over 45,000 distinct CDR3 sequences, about 25% of which are singletons. Findings and caveats of the study: In terms of TCR gene usage, tumor memory CD4+ T cells clustered together with blood and lymph node memory CD4+ cells, as well as with lymph node naive CD4+ cells. Larger-cohort validation covered only one TCR beta V-J rearrangement. Tumor-infiltrating Treg TCR alpha and beta sequences overlapped most with tumor naive CD4+ T cells, then blood naive.

The TCR originated in a female donor with breast cancer. Sequencing used tumor-infiltrating Tregs sorted from the breast tumor.

This CDR3 reads CASSKDRVEAFF. CDR3 sequence (DNA): TGTGCCAGCAGCAAGGACAGGGTTGAAGCTTTCTTT. V gene TRBV5-5 combines with J gene TRBJ1-1; 8 bases fit TRBD1. The CDR3 loop spans 12 amino acids. Germline CDR1 is SGHKS and CDR2 is YYEKEE (reference sequence). Germline trimming cut 4 bases from V and 7 bases from J; bases unmatched to any gene: 3.